Listed below are T cell receptor beta chains from one sample, sequenced in a study of cytomegalovirus exposure and HLA in healthy donors. The table came from immunoSEQ multiplex PCR; TCRdb's copy has only in-frame clones and leaves some out. Seen here are approximately 130,000 clones, around 86% observed once, and the top ten hold about 2%. The specimen sequenced was PBMCs. These receptors were obtained from a woman aged 40 to 50 in good health and CMV-seronegative. Both conserved end residues are part of each CDR3. A D gene is named only where the DNA matches it firmly. The size field is filled for only some rows; it gives once, few, many or a size class.

clone size	V gene	D gene	J gene	CDR3 DNA	CDR3 protein
few	TRBV7-3	TRBD1	TRBJ2-7	TGTGCCAGCAGCCTACAGGGGGCCCACGAGCAGTACTTC	CASSLQGAHEQYF
NA	TRBV30	TRBD1	TRBJ1-2	TGTGCCTGGACTCGGGACAGGGGGGCATTTAACTATGGCTACACCTTC	CAWTRDRGAFNYGYTF
NA	TRBV28	NA	TRBJ2-7	TGTGCCAGCAGGGGGCAGCCTATATACGAGCAGTACTTC	CASRGQPIYEQYF
NA	TRBV5-3	NA	TRBJ1-5	TGTGCCAGAAGTTTTGGGGCTACCGATAGCAATCAGCCCCAGCATTTT	CARSFGATDSNQPQHF
NA	TRBV6-1	TRBD2	TRBJ2-7	TGTGCCAGCAGTGCCCCGGGACTAGCGGGAAATTACGAGCAGTACTTC	CASSAPGLAGNYEQYF
NA	TRBV21-1	NA	TRBJ1-1	TGTGCCAGCAGCGGCCACGGGGGTCGGACTGAAGCTTTCTTT	CASSGHGGRTEAFF
NA	TRBV29-1	NA	TRBJ2-5	TGCAGCGTTCAGGGGGGCGGGGAGACCCAGTACTTC	CSVQGGGETQYF
NA	TRBV7-3	NA	TRBJ2-2	TGTGCCAGCAGCATAACAGGGGAGGTCGGGGAGCTGTTTTTT	CASSITGEVGELFF
NA	TRBV7-8	TRBD1	TRBJ2-3	TGTGCCAGCAGCTTAGACGGACAGGGGATGAGCACAGATACGCAGTATTTT	CASSLDGQGMSTDTQYF
once	TRBV19	NA	TRBJ1-1	TGTGCCAGTAGTCCCCGGCAGGGGCGCACTGAAGCTTTCTTT	CASSPRQGRTEAFF
NA	TRBV6-1	NA	TRBJ2-1	TGTGCCAGCAGAGAGAGCAGCGAGAAGATCTTC	CASRESSEKIF
NA	TRBV4-2	TRBD2	TRBJ2-1	TGTGCCAGCAGCCAAGGGACTAGCGGGAGCGATGAGCAGTTCTTC	CASSQGTSGSDEQFF
NA	TRBV4-1	NA	TRBJ1-2	TGCGCCAGCAGCCAGGGGAGGGCTAAGGGGCTTGGCTACACCTTC	CASSQGRAKGLGYTF
NA	TRBV7-6	NA	TRBJ2-3	TGTGCCAGCAGCTTAACTCGGACTAGCACAGATACGCAGTATTTT	CASSLTRTSTDTQYF
NA	TRBV29-1	NA	TRBJ2-5	TGCAGCGTTGATAACCAAGAGACCCAGTACTTC	CSVDNQETQYF
NA	TRBV4-1	NA	TRBJ2-6	TGCGCCAGCAGCCAAGTCCCAGGGGCAATCTCTGGGGCCAACGTCCTGACTTTC	CASSQVPGAISGANVLTF
NA	TRBV28	NA	TRBJ1-2	TGTGCCAGCAGCTCCGTCCTTCGCGCTGGCTACACCTTC	CASSSVLRAGYTF
NA	TRBV7-9	TRBD1	TRBJ1-2	TGTGCCAGCAGCTTAGGGACAGGGACTAACTATGGCTACACCTTC	CASSLGTGTNYGYTF
NA	TRBV5-1	NA	TRBJ2-7	TGCGCCAGCAGCCGACAGACCACCTACGAGCAGTACTTC	CASSRQTTYEQYF
NA	TRBV6-1	TRBD1	TRBJ1-6	TGTGCCAGCAGTGATAACAGGGGGAGCTCCTATAATTCACCCCTCCACTTT	CASSDNRGSSYNSPLHF
once	TRBV5-6	NA	TRBJ1-1	TGTGCCAGCACCCCACTAGGACGGAAGTCGAACATGAACACTGAAGCTTTCTTT	CASTPLGRKSNMNTEAFF
NA	TRBV2	TRBD1	TRBJ1-1	TGTGCCAGCAGTGCGACCGGACAGGCTAGTGAAGCTTTCTTT	CASSATGQASEAFF
NA	TRBV7-2	TRBD1	TRBJ1-5	TGTGCCAGCAGCTTAGATTCAGGGGGAGGTCAGCCCCAGCATTTT	CASSLDSGGGQPQHF
NA	TRBV4-1	NA	TRBJ1-2	TGCGCCAGCAGCCAAGAAGGAGGGTTGGGTGGCTACACCTTC	CASSQEGGLGGYTF
NA	TRBV19	NA	TRBJ1-2	TGTGCCAGTATGGATACAGCTAACTATGGCTACACCTTC	CASMDTANYGYTF
few	TRBV29-1	NA	TRBJ1-2	TGCAGCGTTGAAGGGACATTCGGAAACTATGGCTACACCTTC	CSVEGTFGNYGYTF
NA	TRBV5-1	TRBD2	TRBJ2-3	TGCGCCAGCAGTCGACTAGCGGGGGGCCCAGATACGCAGTATTTT	CASSRLAGGPDTQYF
NA	TRBV19	TRBD2	TRBJ2-4	TGTGCCAGTAGTTCCCCAGCGGGGGGACTTAAGCCAAACATTCAGTACTTC	CASSSPAGGLKPNIQYF
NA	TRBV15	TRBD2	TRBJ2-2	TGTGCCACCAGCAGAGACGTAGCGGGGACCGGGGAGCTGTTTTTT	CATSRDVAGTGELFF
NA	TRBV4-1	NA	TRBJ2-1	TGCGCCAGCAGCCAAGACCTCCTGGGCGGGTACTCCTACAATGAGCAGTTCTTC	CASSQDLLGGYSYNEQFF
few	TRBV5-4	NA	TRBJ2-3	TGTGCCAGCAGAGGAGCAACCACAGATACGCAGTATTTT	CASRGATTDTQYF
NA	TRBV27	TRBD2	TRBJ2-3	TGTGCCAGCAGTTCCCTGCGGGGGGCAGTCACAGATACGCAGTATTTT	CASSSLRGAVTDTQYF
NA	TRBV7-2	NA	TRBJ2-1	TGTGCCAGCATCCCGAGGGCTAGCGATTACAATGAGCAGTTCTTC	CASIPRASDYNEQFF
NA	TRBV7-8	TRBD2	TRBJ2-1	TGTGCCAGCAGCTCCGGACTAGCGGGAGGCCCCGTCTACAATGAGCAGTTCTTC	CASSSGLAGGPVYNEQFF
NA	TRBV2	TRBD2	TRBJ2-1	TGTGCCAGCAGTGAAGAGGGACTAGGGGGCAATGAGCAGTTCTTC	CASSEEGLGGNEQFF
NA	TRBV5-6	TRBD2	TRBJ2-5	TGTGCCAGCAGCATGGAGTTAGGACTAGGTGGAACCCAGTACTTC	CASSMELGLGGTQYF
NA	TRBV2	NA	TRBJ2-3	TGTGCCAGCAGCGACGGACTGTTGGCAGATGTTGGGGATACGCAGTATTTT	CASSDGLLADVGDTQYF
NA	TRBV18	TRBD1	TRBJ2-2	TGTGCCAGCTCACCACTTTGGACAGGGGTTTCCGGTGGCACCGGGGAGCTGTTTTTT	CASSPLWTGVSGGTGELFF
NA	TRBV28	NA	TRBJ1-1	TGTGCCAGCAGTTTACGTGGGGGGGTGGCTTTCTTT	CASSLRGGVAFF
NA	TRBV5-8	NA	TRBJ2-2	TGTGCCAGCAGCTTGATCAGGACAGCTATTCCTTACACCGGGGAGCTGTTTTTT	CASSLIRTAIPYTGELFF
NA	TRBV6-5	NA	TRBJ2-7	TGTGCCAGCAGTTACGTCCAGGCATCCTACGAGCAGTACTTC	CASSYVQASYEQYF
NA	TRBV9	TRBD2	TRBJ2-1	TGTGCCAGCAGCGTAGATGGGACTATTGGGGATGAGCAGTTCTTC	CASSVDGTIGDEQFF
medium-sized	TRBV4-2	NA	TRBJ2-1	TGTGCCAGCAGCCAAGATCGAGAAGTGAATGAGCAGTTCTTC	CASSQDREVNEQFF
NA	TRBV7-2	TRBD1	TRBJ2-3	TGTGCCAGCAGCTTAGACGGACAGGGTTCCGCAGATACGCAGTATTTT	CASSLDGQGSADTQYF
NA	TRBV20-1	NA	TRBJ2-7	TGCCTTCAGAGGAACTCCTACGAGCAGTACTTC	CLQRNSYEQYF
NA	TRBV10-2	NA	TRBJ2-2	TGCGCCAGCAGCGCCGGGACTGCGAACACCGGGGAGCTGTTTTTT	CASSAGTANTGELFF
NA	TRBV6-5	NA	TRBJ2-7	TGTGCCAGCAGTTCCCCGAGGACAGCCACCTACGAGCAGTACTTC	CASSSPRTATYEQYF
NA	TRBV11-2	TRBD1	TRBJ2-5	TGTGCCAGCAGCTCCGGGACAGAGAAAGAGACCCAGTACTTC	CASSSGTEKETQYF